Each of the 16 T cell receptor beta chains below was sequenced from the same sample in a study of CD8 T cells in ankylosing spondylitis. TCRdb re-derived calls from the 5' RACE reads in MiXCR, one entry per CDR3 protein. Of some 120,000 distinct CDR3 sequences in the sample, about 6.5% were seen once. The specimen was blood, either unsorted or a sorted T cell fraction (not recorded which). The receptors were gathered from a male donor with ankylosing spondylitis or in good health (not recorded which).

This clonotype was seen many times. The chain links TRBV28 to TRBJ1-5, with no clear D. This CDR3 is 14 amino acids long. CDR1 is MDHEN and CDR2 is SYDVKM in the germline V gene. V lost 5 bases and J 7 bases, leaving 15 bases between the germline ends. CDR3 residues: CASSTDGNRQPQHF. CDR3 bases: TGTGCCAGCAGTACCGATGGGAATCGGCAGCCCCAGCATTTT.

The chain links TRBV20-1 to TRBJ1-2, with a tentative D call TRBD1 (6 bases). The ends were cut back, 0 bases at V and 4 bases at J, with 9 bases in the middle. Per the germline V gene, CDR1 is DFQATT and CDR2 is SNEGSKA (reference sequence). This CDR3 comprises 13 residues. The CDR3, as DNA: TGCAGTGCTAGAGAAGGGGGAGGCTATGGCTACACCTTC. Translating gives CSAREGGGYGYTF.

Many counts were recorded for this clonotype. The chain joins TRBV20-1 to TRBJ2-6, with 7 bases matching TRBD1. V shed 5 bases and J 0 bases; nucleotides not matched to a gene: 4. CDR3 length equals 15 residues. Germline loops: CDR1 DFQATT, CDR2 SNEGSKA (reference sequence). The CDR3 bases are TGCAGTGCTCCCAGACAGGGCTCTGGGGCCAACGTCCTGACTTTC. It codes for CSAPRQGSGANVLTF.

This clonotype has a count of ten or more. The CDR3 DNA is TGTGCCAGCAGTTACGGACGCCTAACCAGCAACGAGCAGTACTTC. It specifies CASSYGRLTSNEQYF. This chain links TRBV6-2 or TRBV6-3 with TRBJ2-7; D is unresolved. The germline V gene has CDR1 MNHEY and CDR2 SVGEGT. V lost 2 bases and J 5 bases, leaving 16 bases between the germline ends. The CDR3 consists of 15 residues.

This clonotype has ten or more counts. This chain connects TRBV12-3 or TRBV12-4 to TRBJ2-7, with D unclear. Trimming took 1 base from V and 3 from J, leaving 7 bases between them. The CDR3 has 13 amino acids. The CDR3, as DNA: TGTGCCAGCAGTTTAGATAGGAACTACGAGCAGTACTTC. Translation gives CASSLDRNYEQYF.

This clonotype was detected ten times or more. This sequence joins TRBV10-1 and TRBJ2-7, with D hard to call. The V end lost 4 bases, the J end lost 10 bases, and 14 bases lay between the germline ends. This CDR3 has 12 amino acids. CDR1 is WNHNN and CDR2 is SYGVQD in the germline V gene (reference sequence). Here the CDR3 DNA reads TGCGCCAGCAGTGGCCCGAACAGAATACAGTACTTC. Protein sequence: CASSGPNRIQYF.

This clonotype was seen ten or more times. CDR3 DNA: TGTGCCAGCAGACCCCGGGACAGGGGCTACGAGCAGTACTTC. Translated, it gives CASRPRDRGYEQYF. The chain has TRBV6-2 or TRBV6-3 and TRBJ2-7; 10 positions match TRBD1. CDR1 is MNHEY and CDR2 is SVGEGT in the germline V gene. This CDR3 contains 14 residues. After removal of 6 bases from V and 3 bases from J, the junction contained 5 bases not matched to a gene.

There are many counts of this clonotype. The chain carries TRBV9 and TRBJ2-5; possible D gene TRBD2, 7 bases. The CDR3 runs 17 residues. Germline-derived CDR1 and CDR2 are SGDLS and YYNGEE. V lost 3 bases, J lost 2 bases, and 20 bases lay in between. In DNA, the CDR3 is TGTGCCAGCAGCGGCCTGTCCGGGGGGCCTGGTCAAGAGACCCAGTACTTC. It yields the protein CASSGLSGGPGQETQYF. Filled out from reference TRBV9 and TRBJ2-5, the complete variable domain reads DSGVTQTPKHLITATGQRVTLRCSPRSGDLSVYWYQQSLDQGLQFLIQYYNGEERAKGNILERFSAQQFPDLHSELNLSSLELGDSALYFCASSGLSGGPGQETQYFGPGTRLLVL.

This rearrangement joins TRBV20-1 to TRBJ2-4; TRBD2 matches at 10 bases. The CDR3 covers 17 residues. Trimming cost V 5 bases and J 2 bases; bases outside gene matches: 12. Looked up from germline, CDR1 is DFQATT and CDR2 is SNEGSKA (reference sequence). Written as DNA, the CDR3 is TGCAGTGCTTACGGCGGGACTAGCGTTGTTCCCAAAAACATTCAGTACTTC. Amino acids: CSAYGGTSVVPKNIQYF.

This clonotype was recorded many times. Here the CDR3 DNA reads TGTGCCAGTGCGGACAGGGTTAATGAAAAACTGTTTTTT. The encoded protein is CASADRVNEKLFF. This chain connects TRBV12-3 or TRBV12-4 to TRBJ1-4, with 8 bases fitting TRBD1. The CDR3 has 13 amino acids. V lost 9 bases and J lost 4; bases outside the gene matches: 4.

This clonotype occurred many times. The chain employs TRBV5-1 and TRBJ2-7, with D tentatively TRBD2 (7 bases). The CDR3 contains 15 residues. Germline V gene sequence: CDR1 SGHRS, CDR2 YFSETQ. Trimming pared 0 bases from V and 1 base from J, leaving 11 bases between. CDR3 in DNA: TGCGCCAGCAGCTTGGATGGGGGGGCGTCCTACGAGCAGTACTTC. This encodes CASSLDGGASYEQYF. Full variable domain (outside the CDR3, taken from reference TRBV5-1 and TRBJ2-7): KAGVTQTPRYLIKTRGQQVTLSCSPISGHRSVSWYQQTPGQGLQFLFEYFSETQRNKGNFPGRFSGRQFSNSRSEMNVSTLELGDSALYLCASSLDGGASYEQYFGPGTRLTVT.

This clonotype was counted only a few times. The rearrangement links TRBV7-9 to TRBJ2-2, with D hard to call. The CDR3 sequence is 15 residues long. Germline lookup yields CDR1 SEHNR and CDR2 FQNEAQ (reference sequence). The V and J ends lost 1 base and 7 bases respectively, with 13 bases between them. The CDR3 is CASSLGDWHGGELFF. CDR3 DNA sequence: TGTGCCAGCAGCTTAGGAGATTGGCATGGCGGGGAGCTGTTTTTT. Full variable domain (rest looked up from reference TRBV7-9 and TRBJ2-2): DTGVSQNPRHKITKRGQNVTFRCDPISEHNRLYWYRQTLGQGPEFLTYFQNEAQLEKSRLLSDRFSAERPKGSFSTLEIQRTEQGDSAMYLCASSLGDWHGGELFFGEGSRLTVL.

This clonotype was recorded at least ten times. The chain recombines TRBV28 with TRBJ2-7, with TRBD1 as a possible D gene (6 bases). Germline values: CDR1 MDHEN, CDR2 SYDVKM. Trimming shortened V by 7 bases and J by 3 bases, and 16 bases separated the two germline ends. CDR3 size: 14 residues. The chain's CDR3 is CASNPVAGDYEQYF. The CDR3 coding sequence is TGTGCCAGCAACCCTGTGGCAGGGGACTACGAGCAGTACTTC.

This clonotype was found many times. The gene calls are TRBV5-1 and TRBJ2-2; no clear D. Deletions cut 2 bases from V and 8 bases from J, with 10 bases between. Looked up from germline, CDR1 is SGHRS and CDR2 is YFSETQ. This CDR3 is built from 13 residues. This CDR3 reads CASSFYSGGELFF. The CDR3 coding sequence is TGCGCCAGCAGCTTTTATTCTGGTGGGGAGCTGTTTTTT.

This clonotype was seen many times. The chain employs TRBV20-1 and TRBJ1-6; D remains unclear. CDR1 DFQATT and CDR2 SNEGSKA come from the germline V gene (reference sequence). Between the trimmed V and J ends, which lost 3 bases and 8 bases, there was a span of 11 bases. The CDR3 contains 13 residues. The DNA of the CDR3 is TGCAGTGCTAGGTCCCAGGCGGATTCACCCCTCCACTTT. Protein product: CSARSQADSPLHF.

This clonotype was recorded at least ten times. The chain has TRBV12-3 or TRBV12-4 and TRBJ2-3; D gene ambiguous. The CDR3 contains 13 residues. V was trimmed by 6 bases and J by 5 bases, leaving 12 bases between them. CDR3 residues: CASSRESRDTQYF. The CDR3 DNA sequence: TGTGCCAGCAGCAGAGAATCCAGAGATACGCAGTATTTT.